This TCR beta chain emerged from a study of blood T cell repertoires in COVID-19. Study-level information: The study drew acute and convalescent COVID-19 samples from the United States, Italy and Spain. T cells, B-cell-depleted T cells, or PBMCs provided the cDNA or gDNA that served as material.

Authors' data handling: Reference gene primer amplification yielded estimated nucleated cell counts. Sequencing was performed with immunoSEQ multiplex PCR; in TCRdb, only in-frame clones are kept and a portion is missing. That table is the source of V, J and clone size, and D and trimming were worked out from the DNA. The sample shows approximately 180,000 clones, around 80% of them seen only once. This CDR3 contains 12 residues. Trimming removed 7 bases from V and 2 bases from J, with 9 bases in between. The germline CDR1 and CDR2 sequences are SNHLY and FYNNEI. During active infection, Seattle patients enrolled and were then monitored through disease.

Input material: peripheral blood. This chain joins TRBV2 and TRBJ2-7; D ambiguous. This TCR was recovered from a woman aged 40 to 50 with COVID-19, enrolled during active disease. The CDR3 reads CASTATAYEQYF. The CDR3 bases are TGTGCCAGCACAGCCACAGCCTACGAGCAGTACTTC.